This is a list of T cell receptor beta chains from one sample in a study of T cells in Graves' hyperthyroidism and ophthalmopathy. MiXCR, applied by TCRdb to the multiplex PCR reads, yields one record per CDR3 protein. The sample holds roughly 250,000 distinct CDR3 sequences, approximately 15% seen once. The sequenced material came from blood. The receptors derive from a woman in her thirties or forties with Graves' hyperthyroidism that later progressed to Graves' ophthalmopathy. Both conserved end residues are part of each CDR3. D genes are given only for firm matches. Rows may omit the clone size; those that give it use once, few, many or a size class.

TGTGCCAGCAGCTATGACGGTAGCGGGAACTACAATGAGCAGTTCTTC	CASSYDGSGNYNEQFF	16	many	TRBV7-3	TRBJ2-1	TRBD2
TGTGCCAGCAGTTTATCGGGCGAGCAGTACTTC	CASSLSGEQYF	11	few	TRBV12-3/TRBV12-4	TRBJ2-7	NA
TGTGCCAGCAGCTTAACGACAGGGAGGGAGGAGACCCAGTACTTC	CASSLTTGREETQYF	15	many	TRBV7-8	TRBJ2-5	NA
TGTGCCAGCAAATCAGGACAGGGGAAGGAGACCCAGTACTTC	CASKSGQGKETQYF	14	many	TRBV2	TRBJ2-5	TRBD1
TGTGCCAGCAGCGTAGGTTCTGGGGGGACCTACGAGCAGTACTTC	CASSVGSGGTYEQYF	15	many	TRBV9	TRBJ2-7	NA
TGTGCCAGCAGCAGAACCTGGGACAGCAAAGAGACCCAGTACTTC	CASSRTWDSKETQYF	15	NA	TRBV7-9	TRBJ2-5	TRBD1
TGTGCCAGCAGTGACTACTCCTACAATGAGCAGTTCTTC	CASSDYSYNEQFF	13	many	TRBV12-3/TRBV12-4	TRBJ2-1	NA
TGTGCCAGCAGTTTCCTTGTAGGGGGCTCCTATAATTCACCCCTCCACTTT	CASSFLVGGSYNSPLHF	17	NA	TRBV27	TRBJ1-6	NA
TGTGCCAGCAGACGGACAGACCTAGACACCGGGGAGCTGTTTTTT	CASRRTDLDTGELFF	15	few	TRBV25-1	TRBJ2-2	NA
TGTGCCAGCAGCCGGGGCGACCAGCCCCAGCATTTT	CASSRGDQPQHF	12	NA	TRBV12-3/TRBV12-4	TRBJ1-5	NA
TGTGCCAGCAACCACTTCACGGACAGGCTCATCTACGAGCAGTACTTC	CASNHFTDRLIYEQYF	16	many	TRBV11-2	TRBJ2-7	TRBD1
TGTGCCAGCAGTTACCGAGGGGTAGGAAATCAGCCCCAGCATTTT	CASSYRGVGNQPQHF	15	few	TRBV6-2/TRBV6-3	TRBJ1-5	NA
TGTGCCAGCAGCCCGGGGCTTAAGGGGGAGACCCAGTACTTC	CASSPGLKGETQYF	14	many	TRBV11-2	TRBJ2-5	NA
TGTGCCAGCAGCATAAACTGGGACACTCGAGCCTACAATGAGCAGTTCTTC	CASSINWDTRAYNEQFF	17	many	TRBV28	TRBJ2-1	NA
TGTGCCAGCAGTTACTTTTCCTTATTTAGCACAGATACGCAGTATTTT	CASSYFSLFSTDTQYF	16	few	TRBV6-2/TRBV6-3	TRBJ2-3	NA
TGTGCCAGCAGCGAACCCGGGACAGGGAGTCCCGGGGAGCTGTTTTTT	CASSEPGTGSPGELFF	16	few	TRBV9	TRBJ2-2	TRBD1
TGCAGTGCCGCAGACCCTACAGATACGCAGTATTTT	CSAADPTDTQYF	12	many	TRBV20-1	TRBJ2-3	NA
TGTGCCAGCTCACCCGGGGGGAGGGACACTGAAGCTTTCTTT	CASSPGGRDTEAFF	14	many	TRBV18	TRBJ1-1	NA
TGTGCCAGCAGTTTACAGCGCAGCAATCAGCCCCAGCATTTT	CASSLQRSNQPQHF	14	many	TRBV28	TRBJ1-5	NA
TGTGCCAGCAGGGGAGCGTGGGGAGAGTACGATGAGCAGTTCTTC	CASRGAWGEYDEQFF	15	NA	TRBV28	TRBJ2-1	NA
TGTGCCAGCTCATCACAGACTATCGGGGGAGGCACAGATACGCAGTATTTT	CASSSQTIGGGTDTQYF	17	NA	TRBV18	TRBJ2-3	NA
TGCGCCAGCAGAACGACAGGGTTGAACACTGAAGCTTTCTTT	CASRTTGLNTEAFF	14	many	TRBV5-1	TRBJ1-1	TRBD1
TGTGCCAGCAGCTTAAGGCGCACCACAGATACGCAGTATTTT	CASSLRRTTDTQYF	14	many	TRBV7-3	TRBJ2-3	NA
TGCGCCAGCAGCCTCAGGGGAGATACGCAGTATTTT	CASSLRGDTQYF	12	many	TRBV5-1	TRBJ2-3	NA
TGTGCCAGCAGTTTGTTGGCAGTCTATGGCTACACCTTC	CASSLLAVYGYTF	13	NA	TRBV28	TRBJ1-2	NA
TGTGCCTGGAGCGGACTAGTCTACAATGAGCAGTTCTTC	CAWSGLVYNEQFF	13	many	TRBV30	TRBJ2-1	TRBD2
TGTGCCAGCTCACCGAGGACAGGGGGGAGTACAGATACGCAGTATTTT	CASSPRTGGSTDTQYF	16	many	TRBV18	TRBJ2-3	TRBD1
TGTGCCAGCAGGGGACTAGGGAACACCGGGGAGCTGTTTTTT	CASRGLGNTGELFF	14	many	TRBV6-1	TRBJ2-2	TRBD2
TGCGCCAGCACAAGCCTCGGGGAGACCCAGTACTTC	CASTSLGETQYF	12	many	TRBV5-1	TRBJ2-5	NA
TGTGCCAGCAGTTACTCGTACACGGGGAGGAGCAATCAGCCCCAGCATTTT	CASSYSYTGRSNQPQHF	17	many	TRBV6-5	TRBJ1-5	NA
TGCGCCAGCAGCTTGGAGATGGGAGTAAATGGCTACACCTTC	CASSLEMGVNGYTF	14	many	TRBV5-1	TRBJ1-2	NA
TGTGCCAGCAGCGCGGGACTAGCGGGGGATATGCAGTACTTC	CASSAGLAGDMQYF	14	many	TRBV9	TRBJ2-7	TRBD2
TGTGCCTGGAGGGGGAAGACAGGGGTGTTTAGTTCTGAAGCTTTCTTT	CAWRGKTGVFSSEAFF	16	NA	TRBV30	TRBJ1-1	TRBD1
TGCAGTGCTAGAGACCTCAGGAGCGGGTCCATTTTTGAAAAACTGTTTTTT	CSARDLRSGSIFEKLFF	17	few	TRBV20-1	TRBJ1-4	NA
TGTGCCACCAACAATAAGGCCTACAATGAGCAGTTCTTC	CATNNKAYNEQFF	13	few	TRBV24-1	TRBJ2-1	NA
TGCAGTGCTAGGTCGACAGTTATGAACACTGAAGCTTTCTTT	CSARSTVMNTEAFF	14	NA	TRBV20-1	TRBJ1-1	NA
TGTGCCAGTAGTACGTCCGGGACGGGGAACACTGAAGCTTTCTTT	CASSTSGTGNTEAFF	15	few	TRBV19	TRBJ1-1	NA
TGCGCCAGCAGCCTGACAGGGACGAAGCACACCATATATTTT	CASSLTGTKHTIYF	14	few	TRBV5-1	TRBJ1-3	TRBD1
TGCGCCAGCAGTGACTTTAATGGGGATGGTCAGCCCCAGCATTTT	CASSDFNGDGQPQHF	15	many	TRBV10-2	TRBJ1-5	NA
TGTGCCAGCAGCTCTCTCAGAAACACCATATATTTT	CASSSLRNTIYF	12	many	TRBV5-6	TRBJ1-3	NA
TGCGCCAGCAGCTTTCAGGGGAATCAGCCCCAGCATTTT	CASSFQGNQPQHF	13	many	TRBV5-1	TRBJ1-5	NA
TGTGCCATCAGTGAGTCTAGCGGGAGGGGTCGCACAGATACGCAGTATTTT	CAISESSGRGRTDTQYF	17	few	TRBV10-3	TRBJ2-3	TRBD2
TGTGCCAGCAGACCCCCCCATAATGTCTACGAGCAGTACTTC	CASRPPHNVYEQYF	14	NA	TRBV28	TRBJ2-7	NA
TGTGCCAGCAGCTTGGGTGTGGGACTGATGAACACCGGGGAGCTGTTTTTT	CASSLGVGLMNTGELFF	17	few	TRBV5-4	TRBJ2-2	NA
TGTGCCAGCACACCCCAGGAGGGGCAGCCCCAGCATTTT	CASTPQEGQPQHF	13	many	TRBV18	TRBJ1-5	NA
TGTGCCAGCAGTGAAGGTGCCGGGAGGGCCGACACCGGGGAGCTGTTTTTT	CASSEGAGRADTGELFF	17	many	TRBV6-1	TRBJ2-2	TRBD2
TGTGCCAGCAACCACAGGGGGCCATACGAGCAGTACTTC	CASNHRGPYEQYF	13	NA	TRBV28	TRBJ2-7	TRBD1